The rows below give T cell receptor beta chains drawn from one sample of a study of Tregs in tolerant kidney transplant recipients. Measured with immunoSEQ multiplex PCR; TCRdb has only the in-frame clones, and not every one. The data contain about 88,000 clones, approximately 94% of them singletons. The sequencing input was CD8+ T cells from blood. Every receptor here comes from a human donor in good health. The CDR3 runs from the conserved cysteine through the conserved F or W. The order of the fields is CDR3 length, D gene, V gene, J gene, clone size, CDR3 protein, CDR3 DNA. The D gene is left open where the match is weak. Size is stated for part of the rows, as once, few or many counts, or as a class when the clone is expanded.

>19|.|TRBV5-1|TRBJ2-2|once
CASSLALSALRGNTGELFF
TGCGCCAGCAGCTTGGCCCTATCTGCGCTTAGGGGAAACACCGGGGAGCTGTTTTTT
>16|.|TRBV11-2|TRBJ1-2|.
CASSLASTEGMLGYTF
TGTGCCAGCAGCTTAGCTTCGACAGAAGGGATGCTAGGCTACACCTTC
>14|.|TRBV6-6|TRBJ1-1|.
CASSYGGPRGEAFF
TGTGCCAGCAGTTACGGAGGGCCGAGGGGTGAAGCTTTCTTT
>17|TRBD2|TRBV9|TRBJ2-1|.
CASSEGLAGGYYNEQFF
TGTGCCAGCAGCGAGGGACTAGCGGGGGGCTACTACAATGAGCAGTTCTTC
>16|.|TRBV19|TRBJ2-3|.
CASSIPRVGGTDTQYF
TGTGCCAGTAGTATACCCAGGGTCGGTGGCACAGATACGCAGTATTTT
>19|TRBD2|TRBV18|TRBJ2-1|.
CASSPDFAKLAGDYNEQFF
TGTGCCAGCTCACCGGACTTCGCTAAGCTAGCGGGGGACTACAATGAGCAGTTCTTC
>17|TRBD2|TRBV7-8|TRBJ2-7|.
CASSWGLAGVFSYEQYF
TGTGCCAGCAGCTGGGGACTAGCGGGAGTCTTCTCCTACGAGCAGTACTTC
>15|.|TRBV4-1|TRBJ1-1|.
CASSQPYLRNTEAFF
TGCGCCAGCAGCCAACCCTACCTCAGGAACACTGAAGCTTTCTTT
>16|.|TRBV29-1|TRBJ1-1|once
CSVEGGAGDMNTEAFF
TGCAGCGTTGAGGGTGGCGCAGGCGACATGAACACTGAAGCTTTCTTT
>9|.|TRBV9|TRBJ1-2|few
CASRDGYTF
TGTGCCAGCAGGGACGGCTACACCTTC
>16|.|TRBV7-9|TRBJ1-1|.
CASSPGDLRLSTEAFF
TGTGCCAGCAGCCCGGGGGACTTAAGGCTAAGCACTGAAGCTTTCTTT
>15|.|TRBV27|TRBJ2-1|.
CASSRLAERYNEQFF
TGTGCCAGCAGTCGCTTAGCGGAGCGCTACAATGAGCAGTTCTTC
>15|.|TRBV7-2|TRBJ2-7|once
CASSLAQGGPYEQYF
TGTGCCAGCAGCTTAGCCCAGGGAGGACCCTACGAGCAGTACTTC
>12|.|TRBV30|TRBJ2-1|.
CAWSVMGEGLFF
TGTGCCTGGAGTGTTATGGGAGAGGGTCTGTTCTTC
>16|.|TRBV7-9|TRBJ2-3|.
CASSHPRGPSTDTQYF
TGTGCCAGCAGCCACCCCCGTGGTCCAAGCACAGATACGCAGTATTTT
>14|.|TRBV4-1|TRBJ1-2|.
CASSQERQVVGYTF
TGCGCCAGCAGCCAAGAAAGGCAGGTCGTGGGCTACACCTTC
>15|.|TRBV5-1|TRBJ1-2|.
CASSLVGTANYGYTF
TGCGCCAGCAGCTTGGTTGGTACGGCTAACTATGGCTACACCTTC
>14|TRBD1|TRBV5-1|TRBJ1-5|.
CASSLEGGIQPQHF
TGCGCCAGCAGCTTGGAAGGGGGCATTCAGCCCCAGCATTTT
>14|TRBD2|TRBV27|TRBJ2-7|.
CASSWTSGNYEQYF
TGTGCCAGCAGTTGGACTAGCGGGAACTACGAGCAGTACTTC
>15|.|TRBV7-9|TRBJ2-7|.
CASSARLSRTYEQYF
TGTGCCAGCAGCGCCCGCCTGAGCCGAACCTACGAGCAGTACTTC
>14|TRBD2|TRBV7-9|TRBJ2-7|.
CASSPLAGANEQYF
TGTGCCAGCAGCCCACTAGCGGGAGCGAACGAGCAGTACTTC
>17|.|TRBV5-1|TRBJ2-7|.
CASSLATGTLTPYEQYF
TGCGCCAGCAGCTTGGCCACCGGGACTTTGACCCCCTACGAGCAGTACTTC
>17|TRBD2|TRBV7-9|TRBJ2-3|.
CASSLAGSGRAEDTQYF
TGTGCCAGCAGCTTAGCAGGTAGCGGGAGAGCGGAAGATACGCAGTATTTT
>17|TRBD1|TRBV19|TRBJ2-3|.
CASSIGPGQGTTDTQYF
TGTGCCAGTAGTATAGGTCCGGGACAGGGCACCACAGATACGCAGTATTTT
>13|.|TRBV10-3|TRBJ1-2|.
CAISGGGNYGYTF
TGTGCCATCAGTGGCGGAGGGAACTATGGCTACACCTTC
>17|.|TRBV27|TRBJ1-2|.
CASSLTGQGIVPYGYTF
TGTGCCAGCAGTTTAACGGGGCAGGGAATCGTGCCCTATGGCTACACCTTC
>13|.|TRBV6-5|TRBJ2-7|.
CASSVGHSYEQYF
TGTGCCAGCAGTGTGGGACACTCCTACGAGCAGTACTTC
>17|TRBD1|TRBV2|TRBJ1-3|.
CASSEAPRTGVGNTIYF
TGTGCCAGCAGTGAAGCCCCTCGGACAGGGGTGGGAAACACCATATATTTT
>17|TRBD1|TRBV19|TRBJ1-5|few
CARCFGQGFLGNQPQHF
TGTGCCAGGTGTTTCGGACAGGGATTTTTGGGCAATCAGCCCCAGCATTTT
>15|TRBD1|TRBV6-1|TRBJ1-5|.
CASSGQGAGNQPQHF
TGTGCCAGCAGTGGACAGGGGGCCGGCAATCAGCCCCAGCATTTT
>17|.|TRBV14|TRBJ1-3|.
CASSQDRFFTTGNTIYF
TGTGCCAGCAGCCAAGATCGCTTCTTTACTACTGGAAACACCATATATTTT
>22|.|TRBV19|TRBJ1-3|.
CASSLLDWSGGSRSGSGNTIYF
TGTGCCAGTAGCTTGTTGGACTGGTCTGGCGGATCCCGATCGGGGTCTGGAAACACCATATATTTT
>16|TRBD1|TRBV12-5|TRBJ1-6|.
CASGLTGDGYNSPLHF
TGTGCTAGTGGTTTGACAGGGGACGGCTATAATTCACCCCTCCACTTT
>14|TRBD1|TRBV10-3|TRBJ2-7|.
CAISPAGGLYEQYF
TGTGCCATCAGTCCCGCAGGGGGCCTCTACGAGCAGTACTTC
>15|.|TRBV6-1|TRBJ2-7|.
CASSEGRDTIYEQYF
TGTGCCAGCAGTGAGGGCAGAGACACCATCTACGAGCAGTACTTC
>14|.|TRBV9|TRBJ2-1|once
CASSVEVGSDEQFF
TGTGCCAGCAGCGTAGAAGTTGGATCGGATGAGCAGTTCTTC
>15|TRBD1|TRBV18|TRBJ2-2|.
CASSPTGGQTGELFF
TGTGCCAGCTCACCAACAGGGGGTCAGACCGGGGAGCTGTTTTTT
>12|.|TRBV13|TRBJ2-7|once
CASSWSGGEQYF
TGTGCCAGCAGCTGGAGTGGAGGCGAGCAGTACTTC
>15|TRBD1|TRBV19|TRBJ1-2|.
CASSVDREGPYGYTF
TGTGCCAGTAGTGTCGACAGGGAAGGGCCCTATGGCTACACCTTC
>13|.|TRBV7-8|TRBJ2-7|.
CASSLASTYEQYF
TGTGCCAGCAGCTTAGCTAGCACCTACGAGCAGTACTTC
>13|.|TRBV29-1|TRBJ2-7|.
CSVEKDSPYEQHF
TGCAGCGTTGAAAAGGACAGTCCCTACGAGCAGCACTTC